What follows are 25 T cell receptor beta chains derived from one specimen sequenced in a study of somatic mutations in cytotoxic T cells in rheumatoid arthritis. Clones were read by immunoSEQ multiplex PCR, and TCRdb kept only the in-frame ones, dropping some. The sample shows nearly 20,000 clones, roughly four fifths of them seen only once. The sequenced material came from CD8+ T cells sorted from blood. The receptors were sampled from a woman in her fifties or sixties in good health.

The chain carries TRBV6-5 and TRBJ1-5, with 8 bases aligning to TRBD1. V dropped 0 bases and J dropped 4; count of bases not matched to a gene: 2. The germline gives CDR1 MNHEY, CDR2 SVGAGI. The CDR3 sequence is 15 residues long. The CDR3 DNA sequence: TGTGCCAGCAGTTACTCCAGGGGGCTGAATCAGCCCCAGCATTTT. It encodes CASSYSRGLNQPQHF.

In this sample, this clone turned up once. The chain recombines TRBV19 with TRBJ1-1; D ambiguous. Trimming removed 5 bases at V and 1 base at J, with 5 bases between. The CDR3 loop spans 12 amino acids. Per the germline V gene, CDR1 is LNHDA and CDR2 is SQIVND (reference sequence). In nucleotides, the CDR3 is TGTGCCAGTAGTCCAGGGAACACTGAAGCTTTCTTT. Protein sequence: CASSPGNTEAFF. The full variable domain, its missing parts supplied by reference TRBV19 and TRBJ1-1, is DGGITQSPKYLFRKEGQNVTLSCEQNLNHDAMYWYRQDPGQGLRLIYYSQIVNDFQKGDIAEGYSVSREKKESFPLTVTSAQKNPTAFYLCASSPGNTEAFFGQGTRLTVV.

This chain uses TRBV4-2 with TRBJ2-3; D unclear. V was shortened by 0 bases and J by 2 bases, with 12 bases between the two germline ends. Germline loops: CDR1 LGHNA, CDR2 YNFKEQ. This CDR3 has 16 amino acids. This CDR3 is CASSQEDSSTTDTQYF. For the CDR3, the DNA is TGTGCCAGCAGCCAAGAGGATAGCAGTACCACAGATACGCAGTATTTT.

The chain uses TRBV25-1 and TRBJ2-7, with D perhaps given as TRBD1 or TRBD2 (5 bases each). CDR3 length: 15 residues. Germline assignment: CDR1 MGHDK and CDR2 SYGVNS. Trimming removed 2 bases at V and 3 bases at J, with 14 bases between. CDR3 protein: CASSEPGRGDYEQYF. DNA for the CDR3: TGTGCCAGCAGTGAACCGGGTAGGGGAGACTACGAGCAGTACTTC.

The count of this clone is one. The chain recombines TRBV4-2 with TRBJ2-1; the match to TRBD2 covers 7 bases. The V gene's germline CDR1 is LGHNA and CDR2 YNFKEQ. V shed 0 bases, J shed 6 bases, and the junction held 2 bases outside the gene matches. The CDR3 is 14 amino acids. The CDR3 DNA reads as TGTGCCAGCAGCCAAGAAGGCGGGGGCAATGAGCAGTTCTTC. Protein product: CASSQEGGGNEQFF.

The V gene is TRBV21-1, the J gene TRBJ2-6. TRBV21-1 counts as a pseudogene. The CDR3 consists of 17 residues. The CDR3 region has the DNA TGTGCCAGCAGCGATCGGTTGACGGGACCTGGGGCCAACGTCCTGACTTTC. It codes for CASSDRLTGPGANVLTF.

The J gene is TRBJ2-5, the V gene TRBV7-8; TRBD1 might be the D (5 bases). The CDR3 is 14 amino acids. The V gene's germline CDR1 is SGHVS and CDR2 FQNEAQ. Trimming pared 5 bases from V and 1 base from J, leaving 11 bases between. The CDR3 DNA reads TGTGCCAGCAGCCTGACGACAGCCCAAGAGACCCAGTACTTC. It encodes CASSLTTAQETQYF. Full variable domain (remainder filled in from reference TRBV7-8 and TRBJ2-5): GAGVSQSPRYKVAKRGQDVALRCDPISGHVSLFWYQQALGQGPEFLTYFQNEAQLDKSGLPSDRFFAERPEGSVSTLKIQRTQQEDSAVYLCASSLTTAQETQYFGPGTRLLVL.

The chain joins TRBV7-2 to TRBJ2-7, with D possibly being TRBD2 (5 bases). V was pared by 7 bases and J by 0 bases, with 13 bases between. The germline V gene has CDR1 SGHTA and CDR2 FQGNSA. This CDR3 has 14 amino acids. CDR3 sequence reads: CASIAGPYSYEQYF. DNA for the CDR3: TGTGCCAGCATCGCGGGCCCCTACTCCTACGAGCAGTACTTC.

The V and J genes are TRBV5-6 and TRBJ1-5; D unclear. The CDR3 extends over 16 amino acids. Trimming pared 2 bases from V and 3 bases from J, leaving 15 bases between. In germline, CDR1 is SGHDT, CDR2 YYEEEE. CDR3 in DNA: TGTGCCAGCAGCTTTTGGGCGGGATCGTACAATCAGCCCCAGCATTTT. It yields the protein CASSFWAGSYNQPQHF.

The chain couples TRBV21-1 to TRBJ2-2; the table's D call TRBD1 went unverified against the DNA. TRBV21-1 is a documented pseudogene. The CDR3 sequence is 15 residues long. The chain's CDR3 is CASSPGTSNTGELFF. For the CDR3, the DNA is TGTGCCAGCAGCCCCGGGACATCGAACACCGGGGAGCTGTTTTTT.

The V and J genes are TRBV27 and TRBJ1-5; D remains unclear. The V gene's germline CDR1 is MNHEY and CDR2 SMNVEV (reference sequence). The CDR3 runs 13 residues. V lost 4 bases and J 5 bases, leaving 9 bases between the germline ends. The DNA for the CDR3 is TGTGCCAGCAGTTATGGCTCCGATCAGCCCCAGCATTTT. This sequence encodes CASSYGSDQPQHF.

The gene calls are TRBV11-2 and TRBJ2-3, with TRBD1 identical over 7 bases. The germline V gene encodes CDR1 SGHAT and CDR2 FQNNGV. Trimming cost V 1 base and J 4 bases; bases outside gene matches: 2. The CDR3 runs to 14 residues. The CDR3 here is CASSLAGGSDTQYF. In nucleotides, the CDR3 is TGTGCCAGCAGCTTAGCAGGGGGATCAGATACGCAGTATTTT.

This sequence joins TRBV5-6 and TRBJ1-2; D uncertain. Germline CDR1 SGHDT, CDR2 YYEEEE. V shed 2 bases and J shed 4 bases, with 12 bases lying between them. This CDR3 is 14 amino acids long. The CDR3 bases are TGTGCCAGCAGCTTATTCGAGGGCGGCTATGGCTACACCTTC. Translated, it gives CASSLFEGGYGYTF. Supplemented by reference TRBV5-6 and TRBJ1-2, the full variable domain reads DAGVTQSPTHLIKTRGQQVTLRCSPKSGHDTVSWYQQALGQGPQFIFQYYEEEERQRGNFPDRFSGHQFPNYSSELNVNALLLGDSALYLCASSLFEGGYGYTFGSGTRLTVV.

The rearrangement links TRBV7-7 to TRBJ2-7; 10 bases map to TRBD1. J gave up 7 bases and V 1 base, and 10 bases lay outside the gene matches. The CDR3 length is 16 residues. Looked up from germline, CDR1 is SSHAT and CDR2 is FNYEAQ (reference sequence). CDR3 sequence (DNA): TGTGCCAGCAGCTTAGGACCGGGACAGGGGTCCTGGGAGCAGTACTTC. It translates to CASSLGPGQGSWEQYF.

The chain employs TRBV27 and TRBJ1-2; TRBD1 agrees at 9 bases. CDR1 and CDR2 from the germline V gene are MNHEY and SMNVEV (reference sequence). The CDR3 has 12 amino acids. The trim removed 5 bases at V and 6 bases at J, leaving 1 base unmatched. CDR3 nucleotide sequence: TGTGCCAGCAGTCGGACAGGGGATGGCTACACCTTC. Encoded protein: CASSRTGDGYTF.

The rearrangement uses TRBV5-4 and TRBJ1-2; D unresolved. With 4 bases removed from V and 2 bases from J, the gap between germline ends came to 12 bases. The CDR3 has 14 residues. Germline V CDR1 and CDR2: SGHNT, YYREEE (reference sequence). CDR3 bases: TGTGCCAGCAGCCACCTCATTACCAACTATGGCTACACCTTC. It encodes CASSHLITNYGYTF.

The CDR3 DNA reads as TGTGCCAGCAGCTTAGAACTAGCGGGGACCTACGAGCAGTACTTC. This gives the protein CASSLELAGTYEQYF. The V gene is TRBV11-2, the J gene TRBJ2-7, with 10 nucleotides matching TRBD2. Germline V CDR1 and CDR2: SGHAT, FQNNGV. Trimming cost V 0 bases and J 2 bases; bases outside gene matches: 1. The CDR3 loop spans 15 amino acids.

This rearrangement joins TRBV4-2 to TRBJ1-4, with 7 positions matching TRBD1. This CDR3 spans 16 amino acids. CDR1 and CDR2 from the germline V gene are LGHNA and YNFKEQ. V was clipped by 3 bases and J by 5 bases; unmatched bases: 9. CDR3 amino acids: CASSHGTVPQNEKLFF. In DNA form, the CDR3 reads TGTGCCAGCAGCCACGGGACAGTGCCCCAAAATGAAAAACTGTTTTTT.

This chain links TRBV13 with TRBJ1-1; D call uncertain. V was shortened by 6 bases and J by 1 base, with 9 bases between the two germline ends. The CDR3 length is 13 residues. CDR1 and CDR2 (germline): PRHDT, FYEKMQ (reference sequence). As DNA, the CDR3 is TGTGCCAGCAGAGCCGGTGGGAACACTGAAGCTTTCTTT. It translates to CASRAGGNTEAFF.

The chain has TRBV7-3 and TRBJ2-1; 12 positions agree with TRBD2. The V gene's germline CDR1 is SGHTA and CDR2 FQGTGA. The V gene end was trimmed by 4 bases and the J gene end by 0 bases; junction bases not matched to a gene: 4. The CDR3 sequence is 17 residues long. The CDR3, as DNA: TGTGCCAGCAGCTCAGGACTAGCGGGGAGCTCCTACAATGAGCAGTTCTTC. Translated: CASSSGLAGSSYNEQFF.

V gene TRBV7-8 combines with J gene TRBJ2-1, with D perhaps TRBD1 or TRBD2 (5 bases each). Germline CDR1 reads SGHVS; CDR2 reads FQNEAQ. This CDR3 comprises 13 residues. V lost 1 base to trimming and J lost 9 bases, with 10 bases between them. CDR3 residues: CASSLGGRTEQFF. The CDR3 DNA is TGTGCCAGCAGCTTAGGGGGGAGAACTGAGCAGTTCTTC.

This clone was seen a few times. The chain links TRBV6-4 to TRBJ2-3; 11 nucleotides match TRBD2. Germline lookup yields CDR1 MRHNA and CDR2 SNTAGT. Trimming removed 0 bases from V and 6 bases from J; junction bases left unmatched: 2. The CDR3 is 15 residues long. CDR3 residues: CASSDSSGGADTQYF. CDR3 bases: TGTGCCAGCAGTGACTCTAGCGGGGGGGCCGATACGCAGTATTTT.

The gene calls are TRBV6-1 and TRBJ1-5, with D possibly TRBD1 on 5 matching bases. V was trimmed by 4 bases and J by 1 base, leaving 11 bases between them. This CDR3 spans 15 amino acids. CDR1 MNHNS and CDR2 SASEGT come from the germline V gene. The CDR3 DNA sequence: TGTGCCAGCAGTGTTCGACAGATAAGCAATCAGCCCCAGCATTTT. Translating gives CASSVRQISNQPQHF.

The gene calls are TRBV7-9 and TRBJ2-7, with 9 bases matching TRBD1. Per the germline V gene, CDR1 is SEHNR and CDR2 is FQNEAQ (reference sequence). CDR3 size: 14 residues. Trimming took 6 bases from V and 4 from J; bases not matched to a gene: 7. As DNA, the CDR3 is TGTGCCAGCAGGGGACAGGGTCTCTCTTACGAGCAGTACTTC. It specifies CASRGQGLSYEQYF.

This clone was detected only once. V and J are TRBV7-9 and TRBJ1-2; 7 bases map to TRBD1. Germline CDR1 SEHNR, CDR2 FQNEAQ (reference sequence). The CDR3 loop spans 13 amino acids. J gave up 5 bases and V 5 bases, and 5 bases lay outside the gene matches. The CDR3 spells CASSLGTEYGYTF. Here the CDR3 DNA reads TGTGCCAGCAGCCTCGGGACAGAGTATGGCTACACCTTC.